Listed here is a single TCR beta chain. Its specificity is not known. This sample was included in a study of T cell responses to AZD1222 COVID-19 vaccine. The study, taken as a whole, reports: Unmutated variant regions reportedly attract nearly half of all spike-specific TCRs. Clonal diversity may have been underestimated, and the donors were mostly white British, with more females than males. Baseline seropositivity characterized only a handful of AZD1222 recipients.

CDR1 and CDR2 (germline): LNHDA, SQIVND (reference sequence). The CDR3 spans 16 residues. Trimming cost V 3 bases and J 4 bases; bases outside gene matches: 5. The protocol was immunoSEQ multiplex PCR, while the TCRdb copy is restricted to in-frame clones and leaves out a portion. This table has some 150,000 clones, 92% appearing once. The rearrangement uses TRBV19 and TRBJ2-2, with 10 positions matching TRBD1. The sequenced sample was peripheral blood, obtained 28 days after the second AZD1222 dose. The receptor comes from an adult who received the AZD1222 COVID-19 vaccine. CDR3 protein: CASSIRGQGITGELFF. The DNA of the CDR3 is TGTGCCAGTAGTATTAGGGGACAGGGGATCACCGGGGAGCTGTTTTTT.